This entry features one T cell receptor (beta chain) sequence. This specimen comes from a study of blood T cell repertoires in COVID-19. Germline V gene lookup returns CDR1 GTSNPN and CDR2 SVGIG (reference sequence). The germline V and J ends were trimmed by 1 base and 5 bases, with 17 bases remaining between them. The CDR3 length is 15 residues. Produced via immunoSEQ multiplex PCR; TCRdb's table is partial and in-frame only. Among roughly 360,000 clones, around 83% were seen once, and the ten largest hold about 5%. Sample: PBMCs or T cells enriched from blood (not recorded which). This receptor was identified in a woman aged 45-65 years who had recovered from COVID-19. The rearrangement uses TRBV30 and TRBJ1-1; D remains ambiguous. The DNA for the CDR3 is TGTGCCTGGAGTGGCGGCGTTGGCGGCGGTACTGAAGCTTTCTTT. It translates to CAWSGGVGGGTEAFF.